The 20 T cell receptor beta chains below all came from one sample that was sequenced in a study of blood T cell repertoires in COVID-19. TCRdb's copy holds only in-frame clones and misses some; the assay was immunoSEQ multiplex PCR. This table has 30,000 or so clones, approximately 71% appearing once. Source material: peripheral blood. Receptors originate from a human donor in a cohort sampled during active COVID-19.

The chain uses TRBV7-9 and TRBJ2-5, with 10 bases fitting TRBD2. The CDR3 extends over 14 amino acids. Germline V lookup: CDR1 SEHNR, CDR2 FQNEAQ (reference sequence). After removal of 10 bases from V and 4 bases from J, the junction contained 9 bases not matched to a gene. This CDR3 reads CATKASGSGETQYF. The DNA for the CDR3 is TGTGCCACCAAGGCTAGCGGGAGTGGAGAGACCCAGTACTTC. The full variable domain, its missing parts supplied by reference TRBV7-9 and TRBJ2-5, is DTGVSQNPRHKITKRGQNVTFRCDPISEHNRLYWYRQTLGQGPEFLTYFQNEAQLEKSRLLSDRFSAERPKGSFSTLEIQRTEQGDSAMYLCATKASGSGETQYFGPGTRLLVL.

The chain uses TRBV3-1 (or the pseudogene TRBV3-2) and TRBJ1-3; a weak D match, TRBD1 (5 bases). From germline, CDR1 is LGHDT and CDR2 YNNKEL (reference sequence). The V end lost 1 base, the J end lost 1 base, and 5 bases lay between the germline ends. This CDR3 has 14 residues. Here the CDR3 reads CASSQGQSGNTIYF. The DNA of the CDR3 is TGTGCCAGCAGCCAAGGACAGTCTGGAAACACCATATATTTT.

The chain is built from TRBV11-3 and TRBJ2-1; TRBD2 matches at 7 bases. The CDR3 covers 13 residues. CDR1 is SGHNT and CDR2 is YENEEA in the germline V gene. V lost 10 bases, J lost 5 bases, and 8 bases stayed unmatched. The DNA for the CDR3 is TGTGCCAAGAGGGAGGGGTCAGACAATGAGCAGTTCTTC. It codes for CAKREGSDNEQFF.

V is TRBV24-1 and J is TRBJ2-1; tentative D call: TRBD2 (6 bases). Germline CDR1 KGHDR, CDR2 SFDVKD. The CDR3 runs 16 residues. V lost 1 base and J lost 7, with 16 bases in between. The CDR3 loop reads CATSDFAGPNPNEQFF. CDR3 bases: TGTGCCACCAGTGATTTTGCGGGACCCAACCCTAATGAGCAGTTCTTC.

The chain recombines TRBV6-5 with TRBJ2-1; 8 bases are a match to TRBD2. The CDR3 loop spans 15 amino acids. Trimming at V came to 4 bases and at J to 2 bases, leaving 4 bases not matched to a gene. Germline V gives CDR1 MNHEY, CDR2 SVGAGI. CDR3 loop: CASSFAGGAYNEQFF. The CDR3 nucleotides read TGTGCCAGCAGTTTCGCGGGAGGCGCCTACAATGAGCAGTTCTTC.

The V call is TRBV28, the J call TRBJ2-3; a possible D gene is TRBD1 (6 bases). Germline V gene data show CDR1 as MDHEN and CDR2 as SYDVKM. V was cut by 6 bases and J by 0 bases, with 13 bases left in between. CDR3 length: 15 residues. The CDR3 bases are TGTGCCAGCAGCAACAGGGTTCCGAGCACAGATACGCAGTATTTT. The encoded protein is CASSNRVPSTDTQYF.

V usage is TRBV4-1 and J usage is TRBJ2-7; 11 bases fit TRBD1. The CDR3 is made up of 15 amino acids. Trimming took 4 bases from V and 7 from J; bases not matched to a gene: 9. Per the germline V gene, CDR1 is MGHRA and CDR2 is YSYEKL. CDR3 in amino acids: CASSRPGQGAGEQYF. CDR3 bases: TGCGCCAGCAGCCGCCCCGGACAGGGGGCAGGTGAGCAGTACTTC.

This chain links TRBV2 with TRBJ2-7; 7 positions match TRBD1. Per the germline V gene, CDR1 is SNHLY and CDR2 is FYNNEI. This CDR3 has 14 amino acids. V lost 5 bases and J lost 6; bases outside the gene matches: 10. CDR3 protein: CASSPGQWTSEQYF. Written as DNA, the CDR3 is TGTGCCAGCAGTCCGGGACAGTGGACTTCCGAGCAGTACTTC.

The CDR3 DNA is TGTGCCAGCAGTCCAAAATGGTGGAAAGGGACACCAGCGGTACAGTACTTC. Translated, it gives CASSPKWWKGTPAVQYF. J is TRBJ2-7 and V is TRBV28; D is perhaps TRBD1 (6 bases). CDR1 is MDHEN and CDR2 is SYDVKM in the germline V gene. This CDR3 is built from 17 residues. Deletions cut 5 bases from V and 10 bases from J, with 30 bases between.

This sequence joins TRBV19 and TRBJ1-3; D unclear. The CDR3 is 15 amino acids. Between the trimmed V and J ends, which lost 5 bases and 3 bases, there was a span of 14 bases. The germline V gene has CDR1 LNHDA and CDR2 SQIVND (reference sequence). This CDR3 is CASSASYSGGNTIYF. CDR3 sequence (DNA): TGTGCCAGTAGTGCGAGCTACTCTGGTGGAAACACCATATATTTT.

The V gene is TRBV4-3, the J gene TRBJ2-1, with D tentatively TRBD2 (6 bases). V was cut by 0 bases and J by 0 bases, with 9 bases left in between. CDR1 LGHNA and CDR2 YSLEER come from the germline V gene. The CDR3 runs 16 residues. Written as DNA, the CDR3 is TGCGCCAGCAGCCAAGATAGCGGAGTCTCCTACAATGAGCAGTTCTTC. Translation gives CASSQDSGVSYNEQFF.

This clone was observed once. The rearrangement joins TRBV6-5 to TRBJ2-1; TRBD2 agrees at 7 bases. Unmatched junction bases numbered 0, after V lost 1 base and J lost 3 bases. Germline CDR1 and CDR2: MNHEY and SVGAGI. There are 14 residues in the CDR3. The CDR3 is CASSYWGGYNEQFF. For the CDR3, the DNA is TGTGCCAGCAGTTACTGGGGGGGCTACAATGAGCAGTTCTTC.

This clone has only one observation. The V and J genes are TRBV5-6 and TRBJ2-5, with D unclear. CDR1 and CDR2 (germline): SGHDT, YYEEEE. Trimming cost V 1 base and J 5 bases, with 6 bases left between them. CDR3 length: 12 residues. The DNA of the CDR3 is TGTGCCAGCAGCTTGTTTCGGGAGACCCAGTACTTC. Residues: CASSLFRETQYF.

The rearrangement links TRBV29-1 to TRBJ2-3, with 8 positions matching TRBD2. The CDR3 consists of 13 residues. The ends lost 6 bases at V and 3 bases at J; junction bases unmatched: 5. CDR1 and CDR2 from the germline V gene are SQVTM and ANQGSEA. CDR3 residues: CSVIGGGTDTQYF. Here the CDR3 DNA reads TGCAGCGTCATCGGGGGGGGGACAGATACGCAGTATTTT.

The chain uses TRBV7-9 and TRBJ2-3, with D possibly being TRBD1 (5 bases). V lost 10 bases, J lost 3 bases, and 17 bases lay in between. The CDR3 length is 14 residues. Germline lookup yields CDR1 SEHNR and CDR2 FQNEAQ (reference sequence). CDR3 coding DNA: TGTGCCACGCCACGACAGACGGTGACAGATACGCAGTATTTT. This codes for CATPRQTVTDTQYF.

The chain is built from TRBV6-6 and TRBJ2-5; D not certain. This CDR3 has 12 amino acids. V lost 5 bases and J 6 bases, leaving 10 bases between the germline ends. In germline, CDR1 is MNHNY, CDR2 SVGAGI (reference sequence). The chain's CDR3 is CASSSLEKTQYF. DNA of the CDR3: TGTGCCAGCAGTAGCCTGGAGAAGACCCAGTACTTC.

The DNA for the CDR3 is TGTGCCAGCAGGGTCGGGACAGGGTTCGGTACTGAAGCTTTCTTT. As protein: CASRVGTGFGTEAFF. The chain employs TRBV28 and TRBJ1-1, with 9 nucleotides matching TRBD1. V shed 6 bases, J shed 5 bases, and the junction held 10 bases outside the gene matches. This CDR3 is built from 15 residues. CDR1 and CDR2 (germline): MDHEN, SYDVKM.

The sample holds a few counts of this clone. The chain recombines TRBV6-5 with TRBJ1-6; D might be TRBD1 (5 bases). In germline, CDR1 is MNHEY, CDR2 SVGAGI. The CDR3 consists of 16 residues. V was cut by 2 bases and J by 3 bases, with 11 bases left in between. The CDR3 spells CASSYRGGDYNSPLHF. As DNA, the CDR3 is TGTGCCAGCAGTTACAGGGGAGGCGACTATAATTCACCCCTCCACTTT.

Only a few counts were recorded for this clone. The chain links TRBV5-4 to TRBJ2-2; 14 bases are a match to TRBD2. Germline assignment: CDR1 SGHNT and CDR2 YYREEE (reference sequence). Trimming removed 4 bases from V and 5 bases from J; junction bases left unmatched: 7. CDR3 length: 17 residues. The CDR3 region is CASSRGLAGAGTGELFF. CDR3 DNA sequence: TGTGCCAGCAGCAGGGGACTAGCGGGAGCGGGAACCGGGGAGCTGTTTTTT.

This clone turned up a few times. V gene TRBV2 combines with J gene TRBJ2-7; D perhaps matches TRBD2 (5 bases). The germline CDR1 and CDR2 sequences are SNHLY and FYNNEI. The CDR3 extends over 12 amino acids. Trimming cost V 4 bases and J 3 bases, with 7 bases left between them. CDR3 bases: TGTGCCAGCAGTGCAGAGGGCTACGAGCAGTACTTC. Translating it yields CASSAEGYEQYF.